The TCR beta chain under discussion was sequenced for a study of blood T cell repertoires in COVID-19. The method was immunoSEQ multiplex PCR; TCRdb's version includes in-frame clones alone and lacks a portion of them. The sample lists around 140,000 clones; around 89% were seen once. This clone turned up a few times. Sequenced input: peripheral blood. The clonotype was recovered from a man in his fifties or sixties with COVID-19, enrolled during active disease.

CDR3 region: CASSLAESYGYTF. Here the CDR3 DNA reads TGTGCCAGCAGTTTAGCGGAGAGCTATGGCTACACCTTC. V gene TRBV12-3 or TRBV12-4 combines with J gene TRBJ1-2, with no clear D. The CDR3 has 13 residues. Trimming removed 0 bases from V and 4 bases from J, with 6 bases in between.